These 22 T cell receptor beta chains came from one sample sequenced in a study of blood T cell repertoires in COVID-19. Assay used: immunoSEQ multiplex PCR; TCRdb lists only in-frame clones, some missing. This sample carries 150,000 to 200,000 clones, around 83% of them seen once, and the ten largest clones take 6.5% to 8.5%. The sequenced material came from peripheral blood. The source of these receptors is a woman in her seventies with COVID-19, enrolled during active disease.

The genes are TRBV4-3 and TRBJ1-3, with D unclear. Looked up from germline, CDR1 is LGHNA and CDR2 is YSLEER. The CDR3 contains 13 residues. Trimming shortened V by 0 bases and J by 4 bases, and 4 bases separated the two germline ends. This CDR3 is CASSQDRGNTIYF. The DNA for the CDR3 is TGCGCCAGCAGCCAAGACAGGGGAAACACCATATATTTT.

The chain is built from TRBV12-3 or TRBV12-4 and TRBJ2-1; D might be TRBD2 (6 bases). This CDR3 is built from 12 residues. V was trimmed by 6 bases and J by 9 bases, leaving 12 bases between them. The CDR3 protein is CASSSLAFEQFF. CDR3 coding DNA: TGTGCCAGCAGCTCACTAGCATTTGAGCAGTTCTTC.

This rearrangement joins TRBV5-4 to TRBJ2-1, with D hard to call. Trimming removed 4 bases from V and 3 bases from J, with 17 bases in between. There are 16 residues in the CDR3. CDR1 and CDR2 (germline): SGHNT, YYREEE (reference sequence). The CDR3 region has the DNA TGTGCCAGCAGCCCTGGGTCAGCGAGAGACTACAATGAGCAGTTCTTC. Its protein is CASSPGSARDYNEQFF. The full variable domain, with the rest looked up from reference TRBV5-4 and TRBJ2-1, is ETGVTQSPTHLIKTRGQQVTLRCSSQSGHNTVSWYQQALGQGPQFIFQYYREEENGRGNFPPRFSGLQFPNYSSELNVNALELDDSALYLCASSPGSARDYNEQFFGPGTRLTVL.

The V and J genes are TRBV10-3 and TRBJ2-7, with 9 bases aligning to TRBD2. Germline CDR1 reads ENHRY; CDR2 reads SYGVKD. The junction had 8 bases not matched to a gene; V was cut back by 3 bases and J by 2 bases. The CDR3 contains 16 residues. In nucleotides, the CDR3 is TGTGCCATCAGTGAACTTGGAGGCGGGAGGGCCTACGAGCAGTACTTC. Translation gives CAISELGGGRAYEQYF.

The sample holds a few counts of this clone. The gene calls are TRBV18 and TRBJ2-1, with D hard to call. There are 11 residues in the CDR3. Between the trimmed V and J ends, which lost 0 bases and 10 bases, there was a span of 4 bases. Germline CDR1 reads KGHSH; CDR2 reads LQKENI. DNA of the CDR3: TGTGCCAGCTCACCACCGGGCGAGCAGTTCTTC. Amino acid sequence: CASSPPGEQFF.

The CDR3 DNA sequence: TGTGCCAGCAGCCCGTTGGGGAGCGTCTATGGCTACACCTTC. Protein sequence: CASSPLGSVYGYTF. The V and J genes are TRBV9 and TRBJ1-2; D gene uncertain. Looked up from germline, CDR1 is SGDLS and CDR2 is YYNGEE. Trimming stripped 4 bases from V and 4 bases from J, with 14 bases between. CDR3 length: 14 amino acids.

V usage is TRBV2 and J usage is TRBJ2-3; D is possibly TRBD2 (6 bases). The CDR3 covers 15 residues. Germline assignment: CDR1 SNHLY and CDR2 FYNNEI. V lost 7 bases and J lost 3, with 17 bases in between. CDR3 sequence reads: CASKRASSLTDTQYF. The DNA of the CDR3 is TGTGCCAGCAAGCGGGCTAGCAGTTTGACAGATACGCAGTATTTT. Supplemented by reference TRBV2 and TRBJ2-3, the full variable domain reads EPEVTQTPSHQVTQMGQEVILRCVPISNHLYFYWYRQILGQKVEFLVSFYNNEISEKSEIFDDQFSVERPDGSNFTLKIRSTKLEDSAMYFCASKRASSLTDTQYFGPGTRLTVL.

The V call is TRBV21-1, the J call TRBJ2-6; the table's D call TRBD1 went unverified against the DNA. TRBV21-1 is marked as a pseudogene. The CDR3 has 18 residues. This CDR3 reads CASSKGQGLGSGANVLTF. DNA for the CDR3: TGTGCCAGCAGCAAGGGACAGGGCCTTGGGTCTGGGGCCAACGTCCTGACTTTC.

The chain uses TRBV28 and TRBJ2-1, with 9 nucleotides matching TRBD1. The V gene's germline CDR1 is MDHEN and CDR2 SYDVKM. The CDR3 sequence is 16 residues long. With 4 bases clipped from V and 8 bases from J, the junction kept 12 bases outside the gene matches. The CDR3 sequence: CASSSGTGSRGDEQFF. The CDR3 DNA follows: TGTGCCAGCAGTTCCGGGACAGGGAGCCGGGGGGATGAGCAGTTCTTC.

This chain joins TRBV28 and TRBJ2-7; 9 nucleotides align to TRBD2. J was trimmed by 3 bases and V by 2 bases; bases with no gene match: 2. CDR3 length equals 14 residues. Germline CDR1 reads MDHEN; CDR2 reads SYDVKM. CDR3 sequence reads: CASSLLAGLYEQYF. The CDR3 DNA follows: TGTGCCAGCAGTTTACTAGCGGGACTCTACGAGCAGTACTTC.

The table lists this clone with a count of one. The chain uses TRBV3-1 (or the pseudogene TRBV3-2) and TRBJ2-4; 7 bases line up with TRBD2. This CDR3 has 15 residues. Trimming removed 2 bases from V and 4 bases from J; junction bases left unmatched: 5. Looked up from germline, CDR1 is LGHDT and CDR2 is YNNKEL (reference sequence). CDR3 loop: CASSQFSGLKNIQYF. Written as DNA, the CDR3 is TGTGCCAGCAGCCAATTTTCGGGACTAAAAAACATTCAGTACTTC.

The V call is TRBV27, the J call TRBJ1-2, with 7 bases identical to TRBD1. Looked up from germline, CDR1 is MNHEY and CDR2 is SMNVEV (reference sequence). This CDR3 spans 15 amino acids. The trim removed 4 bases at V and 6 bases at J, leaving 11 bases unmatched. The CDR3, as DNA: TGTGCCAGCAGTTCCTCCGGGACAGTGGCTCATGGCTACACCTTC. This sequence encodes CASSSSGTVAHGYTF.

J is TRBJ1-2 and V is TRBV28; D is possibly TRBD1 (6 bases). The germline V gene has CDR1 MDHEN and CDR2 SYDVKM. The CDR3 runs to 15 residues. V lost 6 bases to trimming and J lost 7 bases, with 21 bases between them. The DNA for the CDR3 is TGTGCCAGCAGCTTGAGACCACAGGGTTTAAGTGGCTACACCTTC. It translates to CASSLRPQGLSGYTF.

This chain connects TRBV5-1 to TRBJ2-5; tentative D call: TRBD1 (5 bases). The CDR3 is 13 residues long. Between the trimmed V and J ends, which lost 5 bases and 5 bases, there was a span of 13 bases. CDR1 and CDR2 from the germline V gene are SGHRS and YFSETQ. Written as DNA, the CDR3 is TGCGCCAGCAGGACAGCACCCCCGGAGACCCAGTACTTC. It specifies CASRTAPPETQYF.

This clone was observed a single time. A read error may account for a junction end that differs from germline. The chain is built from TRBV20-1 and TRBJ2-1, with 7 bases identical to TRBD2. Germline V CDR1 and CDR2: DFQATT, SNEGSKA (reference sequence). The CDR3 is 12 amino acids. CDR3 in DNA: TGCAGTGCTAGTTCCGGGGAGGGCGAGCTGTTCTTC. Its protein product is CSASSGEGELFF.

This chain links TRBV29-1 with TRBJ1-2; D is unclear. Per the germline V gene, CDR1 is SQVTM and CDR2 is ANQGSEA. V was cut by 4 bases and J by 4 bases, with 13 bases left in between. The CDR3 length is 13 residues. CDR3 nucleotide sequence: TGCAGCGTTGGCGAGGGTCCAACCTATGGCTACACCTTC. Translating gives CSVGEGPTYGYTF.

V is TRBV5-1 and J is TRBJ2-1; weak D call: TRBD2 (6 bases). Trimming took off 0 bases at V and 1 base at J, with 14 bases between the two ends. Germline V gene sequence: CDR1 SGHRS, CDR2 YFSETQ. The CDR3 loop spans 17 amino acids. The CDR3 sequence: CASSLGSGGISYNEQFF. DNA for the CDR3: TGCGCCAGCAGCTTGGGTTCTGGGGGGATTTCCTACAATGAGCAGTTCTTC.

This clone occurred once. The chain carries TRBV5-4 and TRBJ1-1; no reliable D call. This CDR3 spans 14 amino acids. V lost 4 bases and J 2 bases, leaving 12 bases between the germline ends. CDR1 SGHNT and CDR2 YYREEE come from the germline V gene (reference sequence). The CDR3 nucleotides read TGTGCCAGCAGCCGAGGGCAGATTAACACTGAAGCTTTCTTT. Translated, it gives CASSRGQINTEAFF.

CDR3 protein: CASSFGQKYGYTF. Here the CDR3 DNA reads TGTGCCAGCAGTTTCGGACAAAAATATGGCTACACCTTC. This chain links TRBV28 with TRBJ1-2, with TRBD1 as a possible D gene (5 bases). CDR3 length: 13 residues. V was pared by 3 bases and J by 5 bases, with 10 bases between. Germline CDR1 reads MDHEN; CDR2 reads SYDVKM.

The chain employs TRBV24-1 and TRBJ1-1, with D perhaps TRBD1 (5 bases). This CDR3 region has 13 residues. V lost 4 bases and J lost 7, with 12 bases in between. CDR1 and CDR2 (germline): KGHDR, SFDVKD. CDR3 region: CATSDQYRSEAFF. CDR3 sequence (DNA): TGTGCCACCAGTGACCAGTACAGGAGTGAAGCTTTCTTT.

There are a few counts of this clone. The V gene is TRBV19, the J gene TRBJ2-7, with 11 bases aligning to TRBD1. The germline gives CDR1 LNHDA, CDR2 SQIVND (reference sequence). The CDR3 runs 13 residues. Trimming removed 6 bases from V and 10 bases from J; junction bases left unmatched: 8. CDR3 in DNA: TGTGCCAGTAGCAACTCGGGACAGGGGGAACAGTACTTC. Translating gives CASSNSGQGEQYF.

The genes are TRBV7-2 and TRBJ2-7, with TRBD2 identical over 16 bases. Per the germline V gene, CDR1 is SGHTA and CDR2 is FQGNSA. V shed 6 bases and J 7 bases; nucleotides not matched to a gene: 15. The CDR3 has 18 amino acids. CDR3 residues: CASSLMSGTSGRANEQYF. Here the CDR3 DNA reads TGTGCCAGCAGTCTGATGTCCGGGACTAGCGGGAGGGCCAATGAGCAGTACTTC.